The rows below give T cell receptor beta chains drawn from one sample of a study of CD8+ T cells in alopecia areata. The method was immunoSEQ multiplex PCR; TCRdb's version includes in-frame clones alone and lacks a portion of them. The sample lists hundreds of thousands of clones, approximately 72% occurring once. Specimen: CD4+ T cells sorted from blood, collected at week 44, from a patient treated with tofacitinib. These receptors were collected from a human donor with alopecia areata. Both conserved end residues are part of each CDR3. A D gene is named only where the DNA matches it firmly.

J: TRBJ2-5
D: NA
V: TRBV7-2
CDR3: CASTVDSFQETQYF

J: TRBJ2-3
D: TRBD1
V: TRBV6-5
CDR3: CASTITGASTDTQYF

J: TRBJ2-7
D: NA
V: TRBV19
CDR3: CASSQGPHEQYF

J: TRBJ1-1
D: NA
V: TRBV6-5
CDR3: CASSADWGTEAFF

J: TRBJ2-3
D: NA
V: TRBV14
CDR3: CASSQITGATDTQYF

J: TRBJ2-4
D: NA
V: TRBV5-4
CDR3: CASSSNRTGDKLNIQYF

J: TRBJ2-3
D: NA
V: TRBV15
CDR3: CATSRKTGTDTQYF

J: TRBJ2-5
D: NA
V: TRBV5-1
CDR3: CASKAPGAETQYF

J: TRBJ1-2
D: NA
V: TRBV6-6
CDR3: CASNKGTNYGYTF

J: TRBJ2-3
D: NA
V: TRBV2
CDR3: CASGGLADTQYF

J: TRBJ2-7
D: NA
V: TRBV7-2
CDR3: CASSSTWAYEQYF

J: TRBJ2-3
D: NA
V: TRBV10-3
CDR3: CAIHAQGTDTQYF

J: TRBJ1-1
D: NA
V: TRBV29-1
CDR3: CSANQGMGTEAFF

J: TRBJ1-5
D: NA
V: TRBV6-6
CDR3: CASSPKGLGQPQHF

J: TRBJ1-3
D: NA
V: TRBV29-1
CDR3: CSAYSGNTIYF

J: TRBJ1-1
D: NA
V: TRBV29-1
CDR3: CSVSSGAQNTEAFF

J: TRBJ2-3
D: TRBD2
V: TRBV7-9
CDR3: CASSFQRGGPDTQYF

J: TRBJ2-2
D: NA
V: TRBV10-3
CDR3: CAIRGSGELFF

J: TRBJ2-7
D: NA
V: TRBV10-2
CDR3: CASFHGYEQYF

J: TRBJ2-7
D: NA
V: TRBV6-1
CDR3: CASSAIRGASYEQYF

J: TRBJ2-3
D: NA
V: TRBV18
CDR3: CASSLGADTQYF

J: TRBJ1-1
D: NA
V: TRBV4-3
CDR3: CASSQDWQGNTEAFF

J: TRBJ2-7
D: TRBD1
V: TRBV5-1
CDR3: CASSRDSEQYF

J: TRBJ1-5
D: NA
V: TRBV2
CDR3: CASSTPSTREFLPQHF

J: TRBJ1-1
D: NA
V: TRBV29-1
CDR3: CSVANRGAFF

J: TRBJ1-1
D: TRBD1
V: TRBV29-1
CDR3: CSAGGTGQLEAFF

J: TRBJ2-1
D: TRBD2
V: TRBV29-1
CDR3: CSVGVSGGSFEQFF

J: TRBJ2-2
D: NA
V: TRBV14
CDR3: CASRETGLDGELFF